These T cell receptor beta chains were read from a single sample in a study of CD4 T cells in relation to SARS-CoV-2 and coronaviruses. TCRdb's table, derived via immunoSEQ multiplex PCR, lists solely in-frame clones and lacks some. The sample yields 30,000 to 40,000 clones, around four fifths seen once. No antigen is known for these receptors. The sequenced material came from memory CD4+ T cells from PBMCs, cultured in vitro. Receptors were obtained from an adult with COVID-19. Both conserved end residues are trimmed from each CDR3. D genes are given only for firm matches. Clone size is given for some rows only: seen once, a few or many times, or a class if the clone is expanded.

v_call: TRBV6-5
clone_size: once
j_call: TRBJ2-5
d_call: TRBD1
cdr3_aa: ASRERTGGRETQY

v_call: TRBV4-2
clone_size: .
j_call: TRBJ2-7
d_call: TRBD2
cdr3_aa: ASSPGEREAYEQY

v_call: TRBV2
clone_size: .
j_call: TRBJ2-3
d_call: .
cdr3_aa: ASMGLADTQY

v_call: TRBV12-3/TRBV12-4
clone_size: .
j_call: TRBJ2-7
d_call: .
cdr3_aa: ASRPKEQYEQY

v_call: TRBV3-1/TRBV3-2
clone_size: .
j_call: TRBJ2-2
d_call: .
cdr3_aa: ASSQGAGELF

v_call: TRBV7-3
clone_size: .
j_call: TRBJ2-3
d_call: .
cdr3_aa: ASSLTSSTDTQY

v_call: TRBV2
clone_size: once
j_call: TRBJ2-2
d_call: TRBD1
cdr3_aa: ASQGQAIYLDTGELF

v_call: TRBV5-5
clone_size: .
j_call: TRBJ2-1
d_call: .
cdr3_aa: ASSLDAASSYNEQF

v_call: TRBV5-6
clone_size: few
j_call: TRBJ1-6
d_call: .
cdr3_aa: ASSYYGGSVPLH

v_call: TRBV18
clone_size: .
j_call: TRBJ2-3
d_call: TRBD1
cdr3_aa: ASSPLGQGASDTQY

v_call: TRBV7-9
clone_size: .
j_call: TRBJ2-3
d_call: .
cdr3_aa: ASIFGGASRDTQY

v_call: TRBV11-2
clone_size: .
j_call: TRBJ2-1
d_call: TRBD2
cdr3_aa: ASSLGSGSIFWNNEQF

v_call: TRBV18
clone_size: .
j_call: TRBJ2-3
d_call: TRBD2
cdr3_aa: ASSPGLAGADTQY

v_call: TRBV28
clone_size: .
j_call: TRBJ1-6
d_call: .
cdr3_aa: ASSLLQIDTPLH

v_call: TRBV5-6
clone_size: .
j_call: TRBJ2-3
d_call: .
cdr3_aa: ASSLGGPTDTQY

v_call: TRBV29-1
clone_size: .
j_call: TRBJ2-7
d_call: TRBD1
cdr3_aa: SAARSGTGDYEQY

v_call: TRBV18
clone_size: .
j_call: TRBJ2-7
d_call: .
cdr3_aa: ASSPRTDVLSEQY

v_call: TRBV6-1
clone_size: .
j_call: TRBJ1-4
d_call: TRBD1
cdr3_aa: ASSESTGDNEKLF

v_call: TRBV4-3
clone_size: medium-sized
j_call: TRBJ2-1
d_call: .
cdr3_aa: ASSQDIGQGRGEQF

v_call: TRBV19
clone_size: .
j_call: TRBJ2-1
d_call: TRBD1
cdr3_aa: ASSRDREYNEQF

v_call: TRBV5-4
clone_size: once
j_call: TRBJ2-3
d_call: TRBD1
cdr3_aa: ASSLGQGRTDTQY

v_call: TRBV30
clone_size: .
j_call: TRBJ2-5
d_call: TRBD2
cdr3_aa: AWNPRTSGRALETQY

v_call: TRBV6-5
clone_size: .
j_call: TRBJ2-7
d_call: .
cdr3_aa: ASSKTNTYEQY

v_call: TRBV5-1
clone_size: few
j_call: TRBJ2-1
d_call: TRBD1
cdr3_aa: ASRQGDNNEQF

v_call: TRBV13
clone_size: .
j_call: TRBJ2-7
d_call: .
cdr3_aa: ASSLGSTYEQY

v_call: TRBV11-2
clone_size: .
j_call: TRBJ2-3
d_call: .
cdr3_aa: ASSRKGQTSTDTQY

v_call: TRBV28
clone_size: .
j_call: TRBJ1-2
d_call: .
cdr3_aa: ASSRTVGYT

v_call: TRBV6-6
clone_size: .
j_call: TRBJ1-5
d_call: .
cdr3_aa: ASSYAVHNQPQH

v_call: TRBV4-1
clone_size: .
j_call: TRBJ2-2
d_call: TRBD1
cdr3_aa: ASSQPTGQGDTGELF

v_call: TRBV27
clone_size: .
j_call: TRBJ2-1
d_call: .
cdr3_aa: ASSFEFNYNEQF

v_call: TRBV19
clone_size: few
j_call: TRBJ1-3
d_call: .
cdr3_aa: ASSSNLGTPGNTIY

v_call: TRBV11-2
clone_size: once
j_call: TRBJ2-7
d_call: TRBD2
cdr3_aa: ASSLGTSYYEQY

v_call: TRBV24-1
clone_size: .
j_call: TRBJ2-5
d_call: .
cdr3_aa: ATSDLTSEETQY

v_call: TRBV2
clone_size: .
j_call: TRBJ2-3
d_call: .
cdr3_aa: ASTLQGDTQY

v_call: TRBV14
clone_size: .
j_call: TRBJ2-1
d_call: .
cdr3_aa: ASSQPGLEQF

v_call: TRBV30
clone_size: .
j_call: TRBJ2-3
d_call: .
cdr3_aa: AWNPNTDTQY

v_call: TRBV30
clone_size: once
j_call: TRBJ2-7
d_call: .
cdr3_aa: AWSVGGSTYEQY

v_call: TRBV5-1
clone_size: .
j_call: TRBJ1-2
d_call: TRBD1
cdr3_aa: ASSSVTGLYGYT

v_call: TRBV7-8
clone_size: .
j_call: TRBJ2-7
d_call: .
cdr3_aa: ASSRQSTGFYEQY

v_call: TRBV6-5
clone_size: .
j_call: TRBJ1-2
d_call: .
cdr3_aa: ASSYSIGGGYGYT

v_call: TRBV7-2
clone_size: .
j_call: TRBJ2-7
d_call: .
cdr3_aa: ASSLDPPARPRTGEQY

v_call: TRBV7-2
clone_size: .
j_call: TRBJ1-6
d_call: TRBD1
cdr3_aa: ASSLVDRDNSPLH

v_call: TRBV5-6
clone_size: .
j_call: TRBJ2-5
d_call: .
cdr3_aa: ASSLVAQKYQETQY

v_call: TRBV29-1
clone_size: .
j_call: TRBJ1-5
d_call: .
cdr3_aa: SGTWPNQPQH

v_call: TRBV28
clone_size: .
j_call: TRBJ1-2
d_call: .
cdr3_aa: ASSLGGGAGDYGYT